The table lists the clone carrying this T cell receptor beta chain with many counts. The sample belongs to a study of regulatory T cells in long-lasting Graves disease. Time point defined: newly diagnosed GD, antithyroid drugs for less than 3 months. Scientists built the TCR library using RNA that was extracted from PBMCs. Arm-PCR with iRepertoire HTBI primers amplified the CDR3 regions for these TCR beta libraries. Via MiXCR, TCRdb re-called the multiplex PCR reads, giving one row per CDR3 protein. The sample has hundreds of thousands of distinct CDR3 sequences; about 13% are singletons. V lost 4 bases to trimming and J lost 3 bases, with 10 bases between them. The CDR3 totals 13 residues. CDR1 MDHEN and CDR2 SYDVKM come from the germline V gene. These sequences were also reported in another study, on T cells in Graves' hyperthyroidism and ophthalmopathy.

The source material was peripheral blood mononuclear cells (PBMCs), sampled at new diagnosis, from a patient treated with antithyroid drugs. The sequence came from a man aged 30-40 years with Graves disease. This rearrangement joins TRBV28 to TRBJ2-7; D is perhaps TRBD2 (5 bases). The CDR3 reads CASSSGIDYEQYF. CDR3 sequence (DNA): TGTGCCAGCAGTTCCGGGATCGACTACGAGCAGTACTTC.